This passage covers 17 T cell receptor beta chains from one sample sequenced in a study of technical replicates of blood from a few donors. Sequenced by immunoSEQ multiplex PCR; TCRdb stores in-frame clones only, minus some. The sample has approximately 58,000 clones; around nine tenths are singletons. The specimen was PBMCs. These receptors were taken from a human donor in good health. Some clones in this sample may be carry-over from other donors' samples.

CDR3 nucleotide sequence: TGTGCCAGCAGCCAAGTACAGCGGGGTGTTCACGAGCAGTACTTC. Protein: CASSQVQRGVHEQYF. The rearrangement joins TRBV4-2 to TRBJ2-7, with 7 bases identical to TRBD2. The germline gives CDR1 LGHNA, CDR2 YNFKEQ. V lost 1 base to trimming and J lost 5 bases; unmatched junction nucleotides: 8. The CDR3 is 15 amino acids.

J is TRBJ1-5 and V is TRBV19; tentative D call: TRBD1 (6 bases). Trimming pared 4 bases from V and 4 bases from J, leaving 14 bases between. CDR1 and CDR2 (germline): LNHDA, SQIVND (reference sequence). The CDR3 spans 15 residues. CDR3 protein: CASSTMTGSNQPQHF. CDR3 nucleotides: TGTGCCAGTAGTACGATGACAGGTTCAAATCAGCCCCAGCATTTT.

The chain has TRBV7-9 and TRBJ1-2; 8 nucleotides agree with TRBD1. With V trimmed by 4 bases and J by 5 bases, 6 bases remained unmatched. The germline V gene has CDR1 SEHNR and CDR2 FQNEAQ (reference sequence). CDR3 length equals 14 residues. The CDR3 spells CASSSTTGVYGYTF. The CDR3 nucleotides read TGTGCCAGCAGCTCAACGACAGGGGTGTATGGCTACACCTTC.

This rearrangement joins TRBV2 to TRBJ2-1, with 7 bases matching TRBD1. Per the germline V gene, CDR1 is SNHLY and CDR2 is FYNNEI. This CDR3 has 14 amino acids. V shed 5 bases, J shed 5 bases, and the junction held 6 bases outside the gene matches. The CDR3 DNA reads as TGTGCCAGCAGTACAGGGGAGAGCAACAATGAGCAGTTCTTC. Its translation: CASSTGESNNEQFF. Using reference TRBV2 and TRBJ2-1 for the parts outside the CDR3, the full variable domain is EPEVTQTPSHQVTQMGQEVILRCVPISNHLYFYWYRQILGQKVEFLVSFYNNEISEKSEIFDDQFSVERPDGSNFTLKIRSTKLEDSAMYFCASSTGESNNEQFFGPGTRLTVL.

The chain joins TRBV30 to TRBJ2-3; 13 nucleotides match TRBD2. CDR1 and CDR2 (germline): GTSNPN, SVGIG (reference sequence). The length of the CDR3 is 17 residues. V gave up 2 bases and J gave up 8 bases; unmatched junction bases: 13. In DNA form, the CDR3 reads TGTGCCTGGAGTCTGGCCCGGACTAGCGGGAGCATTGGTACGCAGTATTTT. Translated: CAWSLARTSGSIGTQYF.

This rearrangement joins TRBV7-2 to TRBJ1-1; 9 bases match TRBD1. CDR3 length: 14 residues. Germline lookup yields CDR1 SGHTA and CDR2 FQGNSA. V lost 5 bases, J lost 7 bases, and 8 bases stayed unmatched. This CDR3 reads CASSLQGARGEAFF. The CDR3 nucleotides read TGTGCCAGCAGCCTACAGGGGGCGCGAGGTGAAGCTTTCTTT.

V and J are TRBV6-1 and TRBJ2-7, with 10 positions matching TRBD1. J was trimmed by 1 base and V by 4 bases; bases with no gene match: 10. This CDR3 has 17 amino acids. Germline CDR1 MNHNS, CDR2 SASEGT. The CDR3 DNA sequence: TGTGCCAGCAGTGCCAGACAGGGGGCTAAGGTGTCCTACGAGCAGTACTTC. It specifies CASSARQGAKVSYEQYF.

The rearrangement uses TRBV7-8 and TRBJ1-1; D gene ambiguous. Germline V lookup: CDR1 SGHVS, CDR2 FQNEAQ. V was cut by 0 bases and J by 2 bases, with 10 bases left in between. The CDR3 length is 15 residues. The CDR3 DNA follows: TGTGCCAGCAGCTTAGCGTCCCGAGCCAACACTGAAGCTTTCTTT. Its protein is CASSLASRANTEAFF.

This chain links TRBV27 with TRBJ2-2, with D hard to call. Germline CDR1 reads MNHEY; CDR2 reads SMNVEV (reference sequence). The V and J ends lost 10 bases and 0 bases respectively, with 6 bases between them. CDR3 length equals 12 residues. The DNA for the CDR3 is TGTGCCATTCTTACGAACACCGGGGAGCTGTTTTTT. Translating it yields CAILTNTGELFF.

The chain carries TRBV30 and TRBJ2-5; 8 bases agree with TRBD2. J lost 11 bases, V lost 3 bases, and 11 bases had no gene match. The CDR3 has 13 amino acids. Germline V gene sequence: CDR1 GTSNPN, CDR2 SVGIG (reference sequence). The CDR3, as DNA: TGTGCCTGGAGCGGGGGGGCCCGGAACCTACAGTACTTC. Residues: CAWSGGARNLQYF.

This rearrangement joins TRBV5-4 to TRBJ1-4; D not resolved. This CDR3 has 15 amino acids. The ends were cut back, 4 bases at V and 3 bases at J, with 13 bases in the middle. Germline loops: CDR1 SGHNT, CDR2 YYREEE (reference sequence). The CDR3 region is CASSPVPGSNEKLFF. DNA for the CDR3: TGTGCCAGCAGCCCCGTGCCGGGGTCTAATGAAAAACTGTTTTTT.

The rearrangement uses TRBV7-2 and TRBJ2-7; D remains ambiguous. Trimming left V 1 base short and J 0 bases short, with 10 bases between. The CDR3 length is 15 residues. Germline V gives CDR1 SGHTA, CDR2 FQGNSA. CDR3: CASSLEQPRSYEQYF. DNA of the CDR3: TGTGCCAGCAGCTTAGAGCAACCGCGCTCCTACGAGCAGTACTTC.

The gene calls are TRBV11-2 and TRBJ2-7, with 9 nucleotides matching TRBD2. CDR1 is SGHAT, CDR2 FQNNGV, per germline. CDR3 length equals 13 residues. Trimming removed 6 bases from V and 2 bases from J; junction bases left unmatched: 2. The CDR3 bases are TGTGCCAGCAGGGCTAGCGGGACCTACGAGCAGTACTTC. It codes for CASRASGTYEQYF. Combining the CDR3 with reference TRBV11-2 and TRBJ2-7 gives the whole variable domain EAGVAQSPRYKIIEKRQSVAFWCNPISGHATLYWYQQILGQGPKLLIQFQNNGVVDDSQLPKDRFSAERLKGVDSTLKIQPAKLEDSAVYLCASRASGTYEQYFGPGTRLTVT.

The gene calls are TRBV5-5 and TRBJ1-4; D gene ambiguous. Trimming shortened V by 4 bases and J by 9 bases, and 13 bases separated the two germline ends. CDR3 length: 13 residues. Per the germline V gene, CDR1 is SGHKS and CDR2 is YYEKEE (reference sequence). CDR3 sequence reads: CASSTDTLQKLFF. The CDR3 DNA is TGTGCCAGCAGCACCGACACGCTCCAAAAACTGTTTTTT.

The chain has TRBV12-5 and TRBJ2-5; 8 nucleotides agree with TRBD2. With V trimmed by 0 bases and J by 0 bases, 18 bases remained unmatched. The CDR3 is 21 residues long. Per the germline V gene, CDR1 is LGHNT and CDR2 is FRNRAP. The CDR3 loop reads CASGLVPYVASGRGHQETQYF. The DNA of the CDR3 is TGTGCTAGTGGTTTGGTACCATACGTGGCTAGCGGGCGCGGACACCAAGAGACCCAGTACTTC.

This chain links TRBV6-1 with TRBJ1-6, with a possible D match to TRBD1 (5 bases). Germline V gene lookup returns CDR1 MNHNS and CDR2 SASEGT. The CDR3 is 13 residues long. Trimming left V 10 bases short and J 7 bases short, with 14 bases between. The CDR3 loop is CATSRPGNSPLHF. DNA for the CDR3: TGTGCCACCTCCCGACCAGGGAATTCACCCCTCCACTTT.

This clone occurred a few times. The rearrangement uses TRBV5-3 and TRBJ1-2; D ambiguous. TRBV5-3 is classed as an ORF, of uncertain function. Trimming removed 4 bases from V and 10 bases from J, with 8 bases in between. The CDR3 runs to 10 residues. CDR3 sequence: CARSEAIYTF. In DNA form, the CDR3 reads TGTGCCAGAAGCGAAGCGATCTACACCTTC.